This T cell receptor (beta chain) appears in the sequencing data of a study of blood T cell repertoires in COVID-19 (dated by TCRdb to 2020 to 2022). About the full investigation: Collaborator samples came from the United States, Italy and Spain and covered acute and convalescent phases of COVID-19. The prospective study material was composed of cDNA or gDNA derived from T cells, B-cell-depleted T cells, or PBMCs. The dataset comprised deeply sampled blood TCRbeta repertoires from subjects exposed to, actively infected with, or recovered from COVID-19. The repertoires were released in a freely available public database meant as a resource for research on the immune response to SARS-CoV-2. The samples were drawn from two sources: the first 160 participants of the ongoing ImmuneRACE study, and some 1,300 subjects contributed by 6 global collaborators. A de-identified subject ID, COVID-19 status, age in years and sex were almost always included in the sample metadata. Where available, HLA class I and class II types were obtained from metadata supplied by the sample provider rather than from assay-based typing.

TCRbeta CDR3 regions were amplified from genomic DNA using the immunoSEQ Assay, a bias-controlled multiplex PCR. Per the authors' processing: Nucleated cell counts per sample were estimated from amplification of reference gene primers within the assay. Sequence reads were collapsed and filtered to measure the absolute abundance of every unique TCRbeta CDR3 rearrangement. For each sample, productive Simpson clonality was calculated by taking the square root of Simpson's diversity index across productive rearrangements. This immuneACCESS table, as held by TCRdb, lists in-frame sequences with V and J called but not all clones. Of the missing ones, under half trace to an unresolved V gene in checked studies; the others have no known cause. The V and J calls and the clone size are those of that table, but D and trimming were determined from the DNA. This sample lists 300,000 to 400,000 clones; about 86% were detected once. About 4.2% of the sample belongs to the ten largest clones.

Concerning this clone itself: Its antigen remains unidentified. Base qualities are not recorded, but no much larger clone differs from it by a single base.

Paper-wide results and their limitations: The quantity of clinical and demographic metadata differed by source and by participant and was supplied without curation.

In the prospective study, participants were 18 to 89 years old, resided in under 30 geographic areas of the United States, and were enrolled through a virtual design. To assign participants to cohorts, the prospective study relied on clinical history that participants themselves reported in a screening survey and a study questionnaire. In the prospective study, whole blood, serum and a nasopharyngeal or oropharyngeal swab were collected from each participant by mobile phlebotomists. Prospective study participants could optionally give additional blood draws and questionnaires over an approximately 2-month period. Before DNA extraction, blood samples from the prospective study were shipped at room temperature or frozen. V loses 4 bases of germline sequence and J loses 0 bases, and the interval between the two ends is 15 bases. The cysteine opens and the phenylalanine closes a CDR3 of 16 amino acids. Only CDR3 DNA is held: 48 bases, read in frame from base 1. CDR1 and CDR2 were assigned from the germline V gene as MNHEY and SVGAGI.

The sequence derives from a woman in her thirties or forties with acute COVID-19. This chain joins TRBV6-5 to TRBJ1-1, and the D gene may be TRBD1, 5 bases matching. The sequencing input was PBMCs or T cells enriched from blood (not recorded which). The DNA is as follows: TGTGCCAGCAGTTCACCTCGCGGGGCCATGAACACTGAAGCTTTCTTT. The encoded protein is CASSSPRGAMNTEAFF.